These 30 T cell receptor beta chains were all obtained from the same sample, sequenced in a study of OX40 agonist ivuxolimab in advanced cancers. Clones were sequenced by immunoSEQ multiplex PCR, and TCRdb holds only the in-frame ones, with some missing. Of roughly 48,000 clones in the sample, nearly 85% are singletons; the top ten hold about 1.2%. Sequenced material: CD4+ or CD8+ T cells sorted from blood, taken in a trial of the OX40 agonist ivuxolimab. The receptors come from an adult with an advanced solid tumor such as melanoma, head and neck, liver or kidney cancer.

There are a few counts of this clone. This sequence joins TRBV30 and TRBJ2-2, with 9 bases aligning to TRBD2. Looked up from germline, CDR1 is GTSNPN and CDR2 is SVGIG (reference sequence). This CDR3 is built from 14 residues. The trim removed 1 base at V and 7 bases at J, leaving 4 bases unmatched. CDR3 in DNA: TGTGCCTGGAGTGCGACTAGCGGTGGCGGGGAGCTGTTTTTT. Amino acid sequence: CAWSATSGGGELFF.

The chain has TRBV19 and TRBJ1-4; 8 bases are a match to TRBD1. The germline V gene has CDR1 LNHDA and CDR2 SQIVND (reference sequence). Germline trimming cut 4 bases from V and 0 bases from J; bases unmatched to any gene: 4. The CDR3 is 16 amino acids. CDR3 protein: CASSRRQGTTNEKLFF. CDR3 nucleotides: TGTGCCAGTAGTAGAAGACAGGGGACAACTAATGAAAAACTGTTTTTT.

This chain uses TRBV15 with TRBJ1-2, with D maybe TRBD1 (5 bases). The CDR3 is 13 residues long. V was trimmed by 3 bases and J by 4 bases, leaving 9 bases between them. Germline V CDR1 and CDR2: LNHNV, YYDKDF (reference sequence). The CDR3 sequence is CATSRDNIYGYTF. The CDR3, as DNA: TGTGCCACCAGCAGGGACAACATCTATGGCTACACCTTC.

V is TRBV25-1 and J is TRBJ1-1; D ambiguous. From germline, CDR1 is MGHDK and CDR2 SYGVNS. Trimming pared 4 bases from V and 2 bases from J, leaving 20 bases between. The CDR3 runs 17 residues. CDR3 in DNA: TGTGCCAGCAGTGCGTCCCTTGGAGCAGCCCAAAACACTGAAGCTTTCTTT. Protein: CASSASLGAAQNTEAFF.

The chain couples TRBV19 to TRBJ1-4; D unresolved. Germline V gene sequence: CDR1 LNHDA, CDR2 SQIVND (reference sequence). V lost 4 bases and J lost 5, with 5 bases in between. CDR3 length: 12 residues. The CDR3 region is CASSSRNEKLFF. CDR3 bases: TGTGCCAGTAGTAGTCGGAATGAAAAACTGTTTTTT.

The chain couples TRBV19 to TRBJ2-5; 7 positions match TRBD1. CDR1 and CDR2 from the germline V gene are LNHDA and SQIVND (reference sequence). The CDR3 length is 12 residues. V gave up 7 bases and J gave up 4 bases; unmatched junction bases: 3. CDR3 nucleotide sequence: TGTGCCAGTATGGGGACAGTAGAGACCCAGTACTTC. Translating it yields CASMGTVETQYF.

CDR3 amino acids: CASSATGGSNQPQHF. In DNA, the CDR3 is TGTGCCAGCAGCGCAACAGGGGGGAGCAATCAGCCCCAGCATTTT. The genes are TRBV9 and TRBJ1-5, with 8 bases that match TRBD1. In germline, CDR1 is SGDLS, CDR2 YYNGEE. The ends lost 3 bases at V and 1 base at J; junction bases unmatched: 3. The CDR3 has 15 amino acids.

This chain joins TRBV7-2 and TRBJ1-1; D is uncertain. V dropped 6 bases and J dropped 1 base, with 9 bases sitting between them. CDR1 is SGHTA, CDR2 FQGNSA, per germline. CDR3 length: 13 amino acids. The CDR3 bases are TGTGCCAGCAGGAATCCAAGGAACACTGAAGCTTTCTTT. Translated, it gives CASRNPRNTEAFF.

This rearrangement joins TRBV18 to TRBJ1-1; tentative D call: TRBD1 (6 bases). Germline values: CDR1 KGHSH, CDR2 LQKENI. V was cut by 2 bases and J by 5 bases, with 12 bases left in between. The CDR3 extends over 14 amino acids. The CDR3 region has the DNA TGTGCCAGCTCACCAAACAGGGATGGTACTGAAGCTTTCTTT. It codes for CASSPNRDGTEAFF.

The J gene is TRBJ2-3, the V gene TRBV5-1; 9 bases are a match to TRBD2. Unmatched junction bases numbered 11, after V lost 4 bases and J lost 2 bases. The CDR3 totals 17 residues. The germline CDR1 and CDR2 sequences are SGHRS and YFSETQ. The CDR3 here is CASSPGAGGSPTDTQYF. The CDR3 DNA follows: TGCGCCAGCAGCCCGGGGGCGGGGGGGTCGCCCACAGATACGCAGTATTTT.

This chain uses TRBV29-1 with TRBJ1-2; 10 bases are a match to TRBD1. Germline lookup yields CDR1 SQVTM and CDR2 ANQGSEA. The V segment lost 7 bases and the J segment 8 bases; nucleotides outside the gene matches: 4. CDR3 length: 11 amino acids. The CDR3 region is CSGQGAEGYTF. Here the CDR3 DNA reads TGCAGCGGACAGGGGGCGGAGGGCTACACCTTC. Supplemented by reference TRBV29-1 and TRBJ1-2, the full variable domain reads SAVISQKPSRDICQRGTSLTIQCQVDSQVTMMFWYRQQPGQSLTLIATANQGSEATYESGFVIDKFPISRPNLTFSTLTVSNMSPEDSSIYLCSGQGAEGYTFGSGTRLTVV.

This sequence joins TRBV7-6 and TRBJ2-6; 8 bases match TRBD1. V shed 4 bases, J shed 4 bases, and the junction held 3 bases outside the gene matches. Germline V gene sequence: CDR1 SGHVS, CDR2 FNYEAQ. The CDR3 is 15 amino acids. This CDR3 is CASSSTGVGANVLTF. DNA for the CDR3: TGTGCCAGCAGCTCGACAGGGGTCGGGGCCAACGTCCTGACTTTC.

The chain uses TRBV5-1 and TRBJ2-3, with 7 bases matching TRBD2. The CDR3 is 16 amino acids. Trimming at V came to 4 bases and at J to 2 bases, leaving 10 bases not matched to a gene. Germline values: CDR1 SGHRS, CDR2 YFSETQ. The DNA of the CDR3 is TGCGCCAGCAGCCTGGACGGGGGACTACCCACAGATACGCAGTATTTT. Residues: CASSLDGGLPTDTQYF.

The chain carries TRBV9 and TRBJ2-3, with D hard to call. Germline V lookup: CDR1 SGDLS, CDR2 YYNGEE. This CDR3 is 15 amino acids long. Trimming left V 2 bases short and J 0 bases short, with 10 bases between. Written as DNA, the CDR3 is TGTGCCAGCAGCGTGCTAGACTCTAGCACAGATACGCAGTATTTT. Amino acids: CASSVLDSSTDTQYF.

The V gene is TRBV7-2, the J gene TRBJ2-5; D is ambiguous. The V end was cut by 0 bases, the J end by 1 base, with 3 bases between. The CDR3 consists of 13 residues. CDR1 and CDR2 from the germline V gene are SGHTA and FQGNSA. In DNA, the CDR3 is TGTGCCAGCAGCTTAGCGGCCCAAGAGACCCAGTACTTC. Translation: CASSLAAQETQYF.

This rearrangement joins TRBV27 to TRBJ2-7; 10 bases are a match to TRBD1. After removal of 6 bases from V and 4 bases from J, the junction contained 9 bases not matched to a gene. The CDR3 is made up of 15 amino acids. Germline V gives CDR1 MNHEY, CDR2 SMNVEV (reference sequence). CDR3 in amino acids: CASSAPGTGVYEQYF. Here the CDR3 DNA reads TGTGCCAGCAGCGCCCCAGGGACAGGGGTATACGAGCAGTACTTC.

This clone was recorded only once. This chain uses TRBV11-1 with TRBJ2-3, with a possible D match to TRBD2 (6 bases). Germline lookup yields CDR1 SGHAT and CDR2 FQDESV (reference sequence). The CDR3 runs 13 residues. Deletions cut 3 bases from V and 4 bases from J, with 8 bases between. CDR3 amino acids: CASSLWGADTQYF. CDR3 in DNA: TGTGCCAGCAGCTTGTGGGGGGCAGATACGCAGTATTTT.

V is TRBV19 and J is TRBJ1-2; D gene unclear. The V gene's germline CDR1 is LNHDA and CDR2 SQIVND (reference sequence). The CDR3 has 13 amino acids. With 6 bases removed from V and 3 bases from J, the gap between germline ends came to 11 bases. In nucleotides, the CDR3 is TGTGCCAGTAGGGGTTTTCGAGACTATGGCTACACCTTC. It encodes CASRGFRDYGYTF. The complete variable domain, with remaining parts taken from reference TRBV19 and TRBJ1-2, reads DGGITQSPKYLFRKEGQNVTLSCEQNLNHDAMYWYRQDPGQGLRLIYYSQIVNDFQKGDIAEGYSVSREKKESFPLTVTSAQKNPTAFYLCASRGFRDYGYTFGSGTRLTVV.

The chain has TRBV27 and TRBJ2-2; 7 positions agree with TRBD1. This CDR3 spans 15 amino acids. The V and J ends lost 5 bases and 3 bases, in that order; junction bases with no gene match: 6. From germline, CDR1 is MNHEY and CDR2 SMNVEV (reference sequence). CDR3 sequence (DNA): TGTGCCAGCAGTGCTTACAGGGGCGACACCGGGGAGCTGTTTTTT. It codes for CASSAYRGDTGELFF.

The chain combines TRBV9 with TRBJ2-1, with unresolved D. CDR1 is SGDLS and CDR2 is YYNGEE in the germline V gene. Trimming pared 1 base from V and 0 bases from J, leaving 11 bases between. The CDR3 loop spans 16 amino acids. CDR3 sequence: CASSVRNAISYNEQFF. The DNA for the CDR3 is TGTGCCAGCAGCGTAAGGAATGCAATCTCCTACAATGAGCAGTTCTTC.

V and J are TRBV5-1 and TRBJ2-7, with D possibly being TRBD1 or TRBD2 (5 bases each). V lost 2 bases, J lost 0 bases, and 18 bases lay in between. The germline V gene has CDR1 SGHRS and CDR2 YFSETQ. The CDR3 length is 17 residues. The CDR3 spells CASSFAGGQGDSYEQYF. The CDR3 DNA is TGCGCCAGCAGCTTCGCGGGTGGGCAGGGCGACTCCTACGAGCAGTACTTC.

By proportion, this clone is medium-sized. J is TRBJ1-1 and V is TRBV19; D uncertain. Deletions cut 4 bases from V and 5 bases from J, with 14 bases between. The germline gives CDR1 LNHDA, CDR2 SQIVND (reference sequence). CDR3 length: 14 residues. As DNA, the CDR3 is TGTGCCAGTAGTACCGTCTCAAAGGGAACTGAAGCTTTCTTT. Encoded protein: CASSTVSKGTEAFF. The full variable domain, its missing parts supplied by reference TRBV19 and TRBJ1-1, is DGGITQSPKYLFRKEGQNVTLSCEQNLNHDAMYWYRQDPGQGLRLIYYSQIVNDFQKGDIAEGYSVSREKKESFPLTVTSAQKNPTAFYLCASSTVSKGTEAFFGQGTRLTVV.

The chain has TRBV30 and TRBJ2-3; D might be TRBD1 (7 bases). Germline CDR1 GTSNPN, CDR2 SVGIG (reference sequence). The CDR3 sequence is 13 residues long. Trimming cost V 5 bases and J 4 bases, with 13 bases left between them. The CDR3 DNA reads as TGTGCCTGGGCCAGGGGGGCGCCAGATACGCAGTATTTT. It encodes CAWARGAPDTQYF.

The chain couples TRBV6-1 to TRBJ2-4; D not resolved. CDR3 length equals 16 residues. The V end lost 4 bases, the J end lost 0 bases, and 13 bases lay between the germline ends. From germline, CDR1 is MNHNS and CDR2 SASEGT. The CDR3 here is CASSGARRSAKNIQYF. The CDR3 coding sequence is TGTGCCAGCAGTGGAGCCAGGAGATCAGCCAAAAACATTCAGTACTTC.

V and J are TRBV5-1 and TRBJ1-4; TRBD1 aligns across 7 bases. The CDR3 is 17 amino acids. After removal of 3 bases from V and 8 bases from J, the junction contained 16 bases not matched to a gene. Per germline, CDR1 SGHRS and CDR2 YFSETQ. The CDR3 nucleotides are TGCGCCAGCAGCTCAACGATACAGGGGACGGTAGGGGAAAAACTGTTTTTT. The encoded protein is CASSSTIQGTVGEKLFF.

CDR3 region: CAIRGEVGTSGLVLYEQYF. The CDR3 DNA reads TGTGCCATCAGGGGTGAGGTCGGGACTAGCGGCCTTGTCCTCTACGAGCAGTACTTC. The J gene is TRBJ2-7, the V gene TRBV10-3; 11 bases match TRBD2. V lost 6 bases and J lost 3; bases outside the gene matches: 19. The CDR3 loop spans 19 amino acids. CDR1 and CDR2 from the germline V gene are ENHRY and SYGVKD.

J is TRBJ1-1 and V is TRBV6-5; D perhaps matches TRBD1 (5 bases). With 0 bases removed from V and 6 bases from J, the gap between germline ends came to 14 bases. Germline V gene data show CDR1 as MNHEY and CDR2 as SVGAGI. This CDR3 spans 15 amino acids. CDR3 coding DNA: TGTGCCAGCAGTTACTCGATGAGGGGACGGTCTGAAGCTTTCTTT. Protein: CASSYSMRGRSEAFF.

The chain links TRBV6-5 to TRBJ2-7, with TRBD1 matching 9 bases. Unmatched junction bases numbered 7, after V lost 6 bases and J lost 13 bases. Germline V gene lookup returns CDR1 MNHEY and CDR2 SVGAGI. The CDR3 spans 11 residues. This CDR3 reads CASRAGQGVYF. The CDR3 DNA reads TGTGCCAGCAGAGCGGGACAGGGTGTATACTTC.

The gene calls are TRBV19 and TRBJ2-3; D is unresolved. Germline loops: CDR1 LNHDA, CDR2 SQIVND (reference sequence). There are 15 residues in the CDR3. Trimming took off 7 bases at V and 0 bases at J, with 14 bases between the two ends. The CDR3 sequence is CASTPDGLSTDTQYF. The CDR3 DNA sequence: TGTGCCAGTACCCCGGACGGATTGAGCACAGATACGCAGTATTTT.

This clone was seen only a few times. V is TRBV25-1 and J is TRBJ1-1, with no clear D. Trimming shortened V by 6 bases and J by 3 bases, and 5 bases separated the two germline ends. This CDR3 has 11 residues. Germline CDR1 is MGHDK and CDR2 is SYGVNS. The CDR3 loop reads CASRHHTEAFF. The DNA for the CDR3 is TGTGCCAGCAGACATCACACTGAAGCTTTCTTT.